This paragraph covers one T cell receptor (beta chain) sequence. The data derive from a study of blood T cell repertoires in COVID-19. TCRdb's copy holds only in-frame clones and misses some; the assay was immunoSEQ multiplex PCR. The sample has about 170,000 clones, about 90% seen once. This CDR3 region has 16 residues. The V gene end was trimmed by 0 bases and the J gene end by 4 bases; junction bases not matched to a gene: 6. The germline gives CDR1 SGHTA, CDR2 FQGTGA. Sequences were obtained from peripheral blood. This sequence joins TRBV7-3 and TRBJ2-3; 8 bases align to TRBD2. This TCR was recovered from a man younger than 40 with COVID-19, enrolled during active disease. The CDR3 sequence: CASSLTTGGLADTQYF. CDR3 bases: TGTGCCAGCAGCTTAACGACGGGAGGGCTCGCAGATACGCAGTATTTT.